The 8 T cell receptor beta chains reported below all come from one sample, sequenced in a study of blood T cell repertoires in COVID-19. Using immunoSEQ multiplex PCR, the repertoire was profiled, and TCRdb retains in-frame clones only, with some absent. Among under 55,000 clones listed, less than 80% were seen once. Sequenced: peripheral blood. These receptors all come from a man aged 70-80 years with acute or convalescent COVID-19.

The chain links TRBV4-1 to TRBJ2-1; the match to TRBD1 covers 8 bases. Per germline, CDR1 MGHRA and CDR2 YSYEKL. V shed 3 bases, J shed 8 bases, and the junction held 15 bases outside the gene matches. This CDR3 region has 17 residues. DNA for the CDR3: TGCGCCAGCAGCCAGACAGGAAGACAGGGGATCGAGGATGAGCAGTTCTTC. Amino acids: CASSQTGRQGIEDEQFF.

The CDR3 reads CASSREAATYEQYF. CDR3 in DNA: TGCGCCAGCAGCCGAGAGGCAGCAACGTACGAGCAGTACTTC. The chain uses TRBV5-1 and TRBJ2-7; no clear D gene. The CDR3 consists of 14 residues. Trimming stripped 4 bases from V and 4 bases from J, with 15 bases between. Germline V gene lookup returns CDR1 SGHRS and CDR2 YFSETQ.

The chain is built from TRBV5-4 and TRBJ1-5; D is undetermined. From germline, CDR1 is SGHNT and CDR2 YYREEE (reference sequence). V gave up 0 bases and J gave up 1 base, with 5 bases separating them. The CDR3 runs 14 residues. CDR3 coding DNA: TGTGCCAGCAGCTTGGCCGGGAGCAATCAGCCCCAGCATTTT. Residues: CASSLAGSNQPQHF. Looking up the rest from reference TRBV5-4 and TRBJ1-5 gives the full variable domain: ETGVTQSPTHLIKTRGQQVTLRCSSQSGHNTVSWYQQALGQGPQFIFQYYREEENGRGNFPPRFSGLQFPNYSSELNVNALELDDSALYLCASSLAGSNQPQHFGDGTRLSIL.

The chain links TRBV6-2 or TRBV6-3 to TRBJ1-2; 9 bases fit TRBD1. Trimming cost V 5 bases and J 7 bases; bases outside gene matches: 8. The length of the CDR3 is 14 residues. Germline V gene sequence: CDR1 MNHEY, CDR2 SVGEGT. The CDR3: CASSPGTGLVGYTF. The CDR3 nucleotides read TGTGCCAGCAGTCCCGGGACAGGGCTGGTTGGCTACACCTTC.

The rearrangement links TRBV6-1 to TRBJ1-6; D ambiguous. This CDR3 contains 14 residues. Trimming left V 1 base short and J 8 bases short, with 9 bases between. In germline, CDR1 is MNHNS, CDR2 SASEGT. CDR3: CASSEGLGHSPLHF. CDR3 sequence (DNA): TGTGCCAGCAGTGAAGGCCTAGGTCATTCACCCCTCCACTTT.

The chain has TRBV6-5 and TRBJ2-1; 13 positions match TRBD2. J gave up 5 bases and V 5 bases, and 3 bases lay outside the gene matches. This CDR3 region has 15 residues. CDR1 is MNHEY and CDR2 is SVGAGI in the germline V gene. The CDR3 loop reads CASSKLAGGHNEQFF. DNA of the CDR3: TGTGCCAGCAGTAAACTAGCGGGGGGGCACAATGAGCAGTTCTTC.

The count of this clone is one. This chain uses TRBV15 with TRBJ2-3; tentatively, D is TRBD2 (6 bases). The CDR3 has 16 residues. V shed 1 base and J shed 3 bases, with 14 bases lying between them. Germline CDR1 is LNHNV and CDR2 is YYDKDF (reference sequence). The CDR3 DNA is TGTGCCACCAGCAGAGTTTGGGACGGAGGGACAGATACGCAGTATTTT. It codes for CATSRVWDGGTDTQYF.

This clone appeared a single time. The rearrangement uses TRBV18 and TRBJ1-3; D is ambiguous. Deletions cut 5 bases from V and 0 bases from J, with 8 bases between. The CDR3 has 14 residues. In germline, CDR1 is KGHSH, CDR2 LQKENI. Written as DNA, the CDR3 is TGTGCCAGCTCAGAAGTCGGCTCTGGAAACACCATATATTTT. This gives the protein CASSEVGSGNTIYF.